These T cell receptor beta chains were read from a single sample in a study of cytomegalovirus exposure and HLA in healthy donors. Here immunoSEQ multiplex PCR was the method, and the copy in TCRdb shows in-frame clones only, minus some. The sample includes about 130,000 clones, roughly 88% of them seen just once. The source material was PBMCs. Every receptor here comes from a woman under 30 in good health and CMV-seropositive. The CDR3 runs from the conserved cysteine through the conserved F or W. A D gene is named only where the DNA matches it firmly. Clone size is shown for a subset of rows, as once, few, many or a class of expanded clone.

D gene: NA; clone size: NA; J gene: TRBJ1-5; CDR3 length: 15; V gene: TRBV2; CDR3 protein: CASSVSGGGNQPQHF; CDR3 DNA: TGTGCCAGCAGTGTATCGGGGGGAGGCAATCAGCCCCAGCATTTT
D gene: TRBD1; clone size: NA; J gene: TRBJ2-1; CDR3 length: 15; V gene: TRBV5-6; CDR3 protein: CASSFRDRDYNEQFF; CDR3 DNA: TGTGCCAGCAGCTTCCGGGACAGGGACTACAATGAGCAGTTCTTC
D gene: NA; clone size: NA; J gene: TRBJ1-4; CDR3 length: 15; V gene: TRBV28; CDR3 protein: CASSSPDGGGEKLFF; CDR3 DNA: TGTGCCAGCAGTTCCCCGGACGGGGGTGGAGAAAAACTGTTTTTT
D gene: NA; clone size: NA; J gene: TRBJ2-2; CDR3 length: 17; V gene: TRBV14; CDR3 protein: CASSQDRGTINTGELFF; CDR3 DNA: TGTGCCAGCAGCCAAGATAGGGGGACTATTAACACCGGGGAGCTGTTTTTT
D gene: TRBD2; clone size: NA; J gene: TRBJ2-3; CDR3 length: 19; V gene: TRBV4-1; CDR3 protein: CASSPLSPLAGGGTDTQYF; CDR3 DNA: TGCGCCAGCAGCCCCCTATCCCCGCTAGCGGGGGGGGGCACAGATACGCAGTATTTT
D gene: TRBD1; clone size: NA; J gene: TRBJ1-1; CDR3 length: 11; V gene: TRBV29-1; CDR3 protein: CSVGQGIEAFF; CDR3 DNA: TGCAGCGTGGGACAGGGGATTGAAGCTTTCTTT
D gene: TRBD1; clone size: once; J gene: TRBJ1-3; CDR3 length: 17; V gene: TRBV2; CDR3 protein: CASSHGQEPYSGNTIYF; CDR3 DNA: TGTGCCAGCAGCCACGGACAGGAACCTTACTCTGGAAACACCATATATTTT
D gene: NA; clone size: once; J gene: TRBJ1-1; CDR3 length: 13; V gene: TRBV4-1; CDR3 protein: CASSQQGSTEAFF; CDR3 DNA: TGCGCCAGCAGCCAACAGGGGAGCACTGAAGCTTTCTTT
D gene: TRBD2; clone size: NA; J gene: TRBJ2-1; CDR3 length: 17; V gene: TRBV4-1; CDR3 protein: CASSQAPAGGPSREQFF; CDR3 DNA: TGCGCCAGCAGCCAAGCCCCAGCGGGGGGGCCCTCTCGTGAGCAGTTCTTC
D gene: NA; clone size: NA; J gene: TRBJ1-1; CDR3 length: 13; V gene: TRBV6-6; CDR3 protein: CASSSTVLGEAFF; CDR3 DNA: TGTGCCAGCAGTTCGACAGTCCTAGGGGAAGCTTTCTTT
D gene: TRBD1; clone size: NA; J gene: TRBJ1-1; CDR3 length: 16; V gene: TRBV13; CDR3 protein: CASSPQGAIMNTEAFF; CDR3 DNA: TGTGCCAGCAGCCCCCAGGGGGCAATAATGAACACTGAAGCTTTCTTT
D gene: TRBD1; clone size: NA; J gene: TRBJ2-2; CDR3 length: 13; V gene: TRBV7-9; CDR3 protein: CASSLTGVGELFF; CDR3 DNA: TGTGCCAGCAGCCTGACAGGGGTCGGGGAGCTGTTTTTT
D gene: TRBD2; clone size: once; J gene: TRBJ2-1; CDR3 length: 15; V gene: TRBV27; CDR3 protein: CASSFSRGGVNEQFF; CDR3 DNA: TGTGCCAGCAGTTTCTCGCGGGGGGGCGTCAATGAGCAGTTCTTC
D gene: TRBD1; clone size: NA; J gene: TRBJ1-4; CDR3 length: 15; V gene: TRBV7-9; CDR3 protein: CASSLGTATNEKLFF; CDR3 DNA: TGTGCCAGCAGCCTGGGGACAGCAACTAATGAAAAACTGTTTTTT
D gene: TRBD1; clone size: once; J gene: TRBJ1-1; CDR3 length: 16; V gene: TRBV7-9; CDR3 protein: CASSLSGTGGGTEAFF; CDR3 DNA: TGTGCCAGCAGCCTTTCAGGGACAGGGGGCGGCACTGAAGCTTTCTTT
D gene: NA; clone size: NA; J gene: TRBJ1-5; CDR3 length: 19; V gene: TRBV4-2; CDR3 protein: CASSQSAQGALDSNQPQHF; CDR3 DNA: TGTGCCAGCAGCCAATCGGCCCAAGGGGCCCTTGATAGCAATCAGCCCCAGCATTTT
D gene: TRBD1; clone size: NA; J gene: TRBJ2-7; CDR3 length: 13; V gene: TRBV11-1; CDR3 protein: CASSRDRLYEQYF; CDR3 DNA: TGTGCCAGCAGCCGGGACAGGCTTTACGAGCAGTACTTC
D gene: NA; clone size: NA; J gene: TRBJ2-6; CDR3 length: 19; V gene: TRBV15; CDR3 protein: CATSRDLVGIVAGANVLTF; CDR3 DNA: TGTGCCACCAGCAGAGATCTGGTGGGCATAGTAGCTGGGGCCAACGTCCTGACTTTC
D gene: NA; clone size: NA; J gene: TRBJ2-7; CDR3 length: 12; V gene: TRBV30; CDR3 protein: CAWTPGGLEQYF; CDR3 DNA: TGTGCCTGGACCCCAGGAGGGCTCGAGCAGTACTTC
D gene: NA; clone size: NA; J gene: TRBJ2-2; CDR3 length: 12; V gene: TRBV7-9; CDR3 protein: CASSFQSGELFF; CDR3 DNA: TGTGCCAGCAGCTTTCAGTCCGGGGAGCTGTTTTTT
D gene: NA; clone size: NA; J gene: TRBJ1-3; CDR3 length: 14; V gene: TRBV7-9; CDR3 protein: CASSLQFTENTIYF; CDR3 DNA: TGTGCCAGCAGCCTCCAATTTACAGAGAACACCATATATTTT
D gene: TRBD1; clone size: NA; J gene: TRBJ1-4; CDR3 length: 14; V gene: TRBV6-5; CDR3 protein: CASSVDRGPEKLFF; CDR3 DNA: TGTGCCAGCAGCGTCGACAGGGGGCCTGAAAAACTGTTTTTT
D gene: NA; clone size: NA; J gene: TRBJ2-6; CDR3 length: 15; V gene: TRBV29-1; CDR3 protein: CSVEDLRSGANVLTF; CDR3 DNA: TGCAGCGTTGAAGATCTTCGCTCTGGGGCCAACGTCCTGACTTTC
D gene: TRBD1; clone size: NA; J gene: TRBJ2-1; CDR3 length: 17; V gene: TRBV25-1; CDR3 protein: CATLVLSPGQGADEQFF; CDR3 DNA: TGTGCCACCCTGGTTTTATCGCCGGGACAGGGGGCTGATGAGCAGTTCTTC
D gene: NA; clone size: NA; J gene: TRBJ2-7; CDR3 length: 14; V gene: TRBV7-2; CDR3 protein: CASRTPGGGYEQYF; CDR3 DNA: TGTGCCAGCAGAACCCCCGGGGGTGGCTACGAGCAGTACTTC
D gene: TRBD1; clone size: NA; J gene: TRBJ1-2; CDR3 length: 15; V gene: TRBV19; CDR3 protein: CASSGSGTGNYGYTF; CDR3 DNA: TGTGCCAGTAGTGGGTCCGGGACAGGAAACTATGGCTACACCTTC
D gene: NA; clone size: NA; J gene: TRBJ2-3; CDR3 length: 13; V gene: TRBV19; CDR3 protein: CATARPSTDTQYF; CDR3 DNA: TGTGCCACAGCGCGACCCTCCACAGATACGCAGTATTTT
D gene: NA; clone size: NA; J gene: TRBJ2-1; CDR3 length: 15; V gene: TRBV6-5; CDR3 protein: CASSYSNSLYNEQFF; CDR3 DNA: TGTGCCAGCAGTTACTCGAACAGCTTATACAATGAGCAGTTCTTC
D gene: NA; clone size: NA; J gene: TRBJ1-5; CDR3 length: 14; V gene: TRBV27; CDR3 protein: CASSLTRGTQPQHF; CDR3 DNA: TGTGCCAGCAGCCTGACCAGGGGTACTCAGCCCCAGCATTTT
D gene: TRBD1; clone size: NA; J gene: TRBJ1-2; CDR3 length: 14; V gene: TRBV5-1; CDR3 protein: CASSLGDRGGGYTF; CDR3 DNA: TGCGCCAGCAGCTTGGGGGACAGGGGAGGTGGCTACACCTTC
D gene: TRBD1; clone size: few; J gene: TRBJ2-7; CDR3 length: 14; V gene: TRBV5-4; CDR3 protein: CASSWGQSSYEQYF; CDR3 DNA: TGTGCCAGCAGCTGGGGACAGAGCTCCTACGAGCAGTACTTC
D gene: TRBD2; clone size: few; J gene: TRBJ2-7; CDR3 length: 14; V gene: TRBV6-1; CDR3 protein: CASMGQAGGYEQYF; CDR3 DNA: TGTGCCAGCATGGGCCAAGCGGGGGGCTACGAGCAGTACTTC
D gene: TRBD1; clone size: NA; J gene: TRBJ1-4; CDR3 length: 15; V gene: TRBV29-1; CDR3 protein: CSVDNSGGVNEKLFF; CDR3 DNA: TGCAGCGTTGATAATTCAGGGGGCGTTAATGAAAAACTGTTTTTT
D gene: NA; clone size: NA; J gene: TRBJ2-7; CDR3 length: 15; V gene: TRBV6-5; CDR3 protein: CASSFVGGANDEQYF; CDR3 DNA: TGTGCCAGCAGTTTCGTTGGGGGGGCGAATGATGAGCAGTACTTC
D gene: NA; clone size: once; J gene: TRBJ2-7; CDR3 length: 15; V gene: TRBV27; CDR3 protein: CASRGPGGKDYEQYF; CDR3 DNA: TGTGCCAGCAGGGGGCCTGGAGGGAAGGACTACGAGCAGTACTTC
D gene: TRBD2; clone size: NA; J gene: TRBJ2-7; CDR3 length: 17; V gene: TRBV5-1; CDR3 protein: CASSSRVLAGVLYEQYF; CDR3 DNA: TGCGCCAGCAGCTCCAGGGTACTAGCGGGGGTTCTCTACGAGCAGTACTTC
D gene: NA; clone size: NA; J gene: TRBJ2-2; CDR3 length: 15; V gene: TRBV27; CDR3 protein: CASSLLSDITGELFF; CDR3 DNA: TGTGCCAGCAGCTTACTCTCGGACATCACCGGGGAGCTGTTTTTT
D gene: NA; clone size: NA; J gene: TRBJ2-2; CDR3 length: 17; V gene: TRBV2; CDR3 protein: CASSFPSGTPNTGELFF; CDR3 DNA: TGTGCCAGCAGCTTTCCGTCCGGGACACCGAACACCGGGGAGCTGTTTTTT
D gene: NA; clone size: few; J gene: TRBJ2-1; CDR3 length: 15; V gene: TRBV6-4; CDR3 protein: CASSPRVANLNEQFF; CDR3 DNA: TGTGCCAGCAGTCCGAGGGTCGCGAACCTAAATGAGCAGTTCTTC
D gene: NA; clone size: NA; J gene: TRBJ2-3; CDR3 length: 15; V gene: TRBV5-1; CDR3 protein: CASSLGRGSTDTQYF; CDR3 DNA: TGCGCCAGCAGCTTGGGGAGGGGTAGCACAGATACGCAGTATTTT
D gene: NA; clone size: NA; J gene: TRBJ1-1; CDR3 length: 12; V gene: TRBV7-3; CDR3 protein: CASSAGNTEAFF; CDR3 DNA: TGTGCCAGCAGCGCGGGGAACACTGAAGCTTTCTTT
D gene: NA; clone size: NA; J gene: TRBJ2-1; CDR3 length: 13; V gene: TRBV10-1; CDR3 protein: CASNRGTADEQFF; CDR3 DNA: TGCGCCAGCAATCGGGGGACAGCCGATGAGCAGTTCTTC
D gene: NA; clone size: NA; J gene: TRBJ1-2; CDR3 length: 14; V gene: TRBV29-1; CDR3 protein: CSVDVAPGGYGYTF; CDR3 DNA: TGCAGCGTTGATGTGGCCCCGGGGGGGTATGGCTACACCTTC